This T cell receptor beta chain stems from a study of cytotoxic CD8 clonotypes in ibrutinib-treated CLL. Produced via immunoSEQ multiplex PCR; TCRdb's table is partial and in-frame only. The data contain some 310,000 clones, approximately 80% of them singletons. The CDR3 runs 14 residues. CDR1 and CDR2 from the germline V gene are MDHEN and SYDVKM. Trimming removed 4 bases at V and 3 bases at J, with 13 bases between. The sequencing here drew on PBMCs, taken before ibrutinib treatment. The chain carries TRBV28 and TRBJ2-7; possible D gene TRBD2, 5 bases. The receptor was isolated from a human donor with chronic lymphocytic leukemia. CDR3 amino acids: CASSSGGGLYEQYF. The CDR3 DNA is TGTGCCAGCAGTTCGGGCGGAGGCCTCTACGAGCAGTACTTC.